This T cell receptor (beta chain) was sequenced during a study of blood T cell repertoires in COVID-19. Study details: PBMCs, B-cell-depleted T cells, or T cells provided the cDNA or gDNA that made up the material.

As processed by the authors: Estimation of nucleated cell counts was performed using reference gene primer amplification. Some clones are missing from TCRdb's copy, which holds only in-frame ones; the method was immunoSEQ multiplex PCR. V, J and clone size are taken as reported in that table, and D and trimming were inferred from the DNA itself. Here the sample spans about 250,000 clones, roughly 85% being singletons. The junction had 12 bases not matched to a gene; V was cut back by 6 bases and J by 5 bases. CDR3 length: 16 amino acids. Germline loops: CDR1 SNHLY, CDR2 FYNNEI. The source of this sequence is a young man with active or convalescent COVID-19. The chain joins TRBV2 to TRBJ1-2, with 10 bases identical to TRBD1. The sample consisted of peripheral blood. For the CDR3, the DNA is TGTGCCAGCAGCACCTCCCGGACAGGGGGTGGGTATGGCTACACCTTC. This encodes CASSTSRTGGGYGYTF.